This T cell receptor beta chain was captured by sequencing in a study of T cells after yellow fever vaccination. Findings of the study overall: Only a small proportion of the clonotypes turned up in both the CD4 and the CD8 compartments, likely arising from convergent recombination. A weaker but faster secondary response was observed, peaking on day 5 versus 15. Abundant bulk-derived clonotypes could contaminate FACS-sorted repertoires. Most primary-vaccination clones reappeared after the booster (about 97% CD4, roughly 88% CD8).

V was pared by 0 bases and J by 0 bases, with 7 bases of the junction left unmatched. Looked up from germline, CDR1 is SGHKS and CDR2 is YYEKEE (reference sequence). The CDR3 covers 18 residues. Each CDR3 protein gets one entry after TCRdb re-called the 5' RACE reads with MiXCR. The data hold 400,000 to 650,000 distinct CDR3 sequences, with 21% observed a single time. This clonotype was picked up one time. Its antigen remains unknown. The sequence was obtained from a man aged 18 to 30 who received the YFV17D yellow fever vaccine. The sequencing used PBMCs, collected more than 20 days after the first yellow fever vaccination. The rearrangement joins TRBV5-5 to TRBJ2-7, with TRBD2 matching over 12 bases. The CDR3 is CASSLVGLAGTSSYEQYV. CDR3 nucleotides: TGTGCCAGCAGCTTGGTTGGACTAGCGGGGACTAGCTCCTACGAGCAGTACGTC.